These T cell receptor beta chains were read from a single sample in a study of CD8 T cells in Susac syndrome. TCRdb reprocessed the immunoSEQ multiplex PCR reads via MiXCR and lists one record per CDR3 protein. The table includes 250,000 to 300,000 distinct CDR3 sequences, roughly 84% detected once. The sequencing input was CD8+ T cells from PBMCs. The receptors were sampled from a human donor with multiple sclerosis. Each CDR3 is given with its conserved first and last residue. The order of the fields is V gene, J gene, clone size, D gene, CDR3 length, CDR3 DNA, CDR3 protein. D genes are given only for firm matches. The size of a clone is reported for some rows only, either as once, few or many, or as a class for expanded clones.

v_gene: TRBV5-5
j_gene: TRBJ2-7
abundance: NA
d_gene: NA
len: 12
CDR3nt: TGTGCCAGCAGCCTCGAAACCGGGATAGCGTACTTC
CDR3aa: CASSLETGIAYF

v_gene: TRBV9
j_gene: TRBJ2-1
abundance: NA
d_gene: NA
len: 17
CDR3nt: TGTGCCAGCAGCCTTGAGCCAGCCAGATACACCTACAATGAGCAGTTCTTC
CDR3aa: CASSLEPARYTYNEQFF

v_gene: TRBV4-1
j_gene: TRBJ1-1
abundance: NA
d_gene: NA
len: 15
CDR3nt: TGCGCCAGCAGCCAAGAAAGGCGGGGACTACCTGAAGCTTTCTTT
CDR3aa: CASSQERRGLPEAFF

v_gene: TRBV3-1
j_gene: TRBJ2-2
abundance: NA
d_gene: NA
len: 14
CDR3nt: TGTGCCAGCAGCCCTCGAGGGACGGTCGGGGAGCTGTTTTTT
CDR3aa: CASSPRGTVGELFF

v_gene: TRBV13
j_gene: TRBJ1-2
abundance: NA
d_gene: NA
len: 15
CDR3nt: TGTGCCAGCAGCGCGGACAGTGAAGACATCTATGGCTACACCTTC
CDR3aa: CASSADSEDIYGYTF

v_gene: TRBV11-2
j_gene: TRBJ2-7
abundance: NA
d_gene: TRBD2
len: 20
CDR3nt: TGTGCCAGCACCCCGGGAAAGGGGTTAGCTAGCGGGAGGAATCCCTACGAGCAGTACTTC
CDR3aa: CASTPGKGLASGRNPYEQYF

v_gene: TRBV7-9
j_gene: TRBJ2-3
abundance: NA
d_gene: NA
len: 15
CDR3nt: TGTGCCAGCAGCCAGGACTATTCTAGCACAGATACGCAGTATTTT
CDR3aa: CASSQDYSSTDTQYF

v_gene: TRBV9
j_gene: TRBJ2-7
abundance: NA
d_gene: NA
len: 12
CDR3nt: TGTGCCAGCAGCGCCGGAGGGCCCGAGCAGTACTTC
CDR3aa: CASSAGGPEQYF

v_gene: TRBV9
j_gene: TRBJ2-3
abundance: NA
d_gene: TRBD2
len: 18
CDR3nt: TGTGCCAGCAGCGTAGATCCCACGACTAGCGGGACCACGGATACGCAGTATTTT
CDR3aa: CASSVDPTTSGTTDTQYF

v_gene: TRBV7-6
j_gene: TRBJ2-7
abundance: NA
d_gene: TRBD2
len: 14
CDR3nt: TGTGCCAGCAGCTTTGCGGGAGAGGGGTACGAGCAGTACTTC
CDR3aa: CASSFAGEGYEQYF

v_gene: TRBV12-3/TRBV12-4
j_gene: TRBJ1-4
abundance: NA
d_gene: TRBD1
len: 14
CDR3nt: TGTGCCAGCAGTGTAGACAGGGAGGGGGAAAAACTGTTTTTT
CDR3aa: CASSVDREGEKLFF

v_gene: TRBV20-1
j_gene: TRBJ2-2
abundance: once
d_gene: NA
len: 13
CDR3nt: TGCAGTGCTAGAGACCATTCCACCGGGGAGCTGTTTTTT
CDR3aa: CSARDHSTGELFF

v_gene: TRBV24-1
j_gene: TRBJ2-5
abundance: NA
d_gene: NA
len: 17
CDR3nt: TGTGCCACCAGTGTTGCCAACGGGCGGGAACTCCAAGAGACCCAGTACTTC
CDR3aa: CATSVANGRELQETQYF

v_gene: TRBV25-1
j_gene: TRBJ2-7
abundance: NA
d_gene: NA
len: 14
CDR3nt: TGTGCCAGCAGTGACCCGACAGGCGGCCACGAGCAGTACTTC
CDR3aa: CASSDPTGGHEQYF

v_gene: TRBV12-3/TRBV12-4
j_gene: TRBJ2-5
abundance: NA
d_gene: TRBD2
len: 16
CDR3nt: TGTGCCAGCAGTTTACTTGCTAGCGGGAGTAAAGAGACCCAGTACTTC
CDR3aa: CASSLLASGSKETQYF

v_gene: TRBV5-6
j_gene: TRBJ2-7
abundance: NA
d_gene: TRBD2
len: 15
CDR3nt: TGTGCCAGCAGCCGGAAGCGGGAGGGCCTCTACGAGCAGTACTTC
CDR3aa: CASSRKREGLYEQYF

v_gene: TRBV9
j_gene: TRBJ2-5
abundance: NA
d_gene: NA
len: 14
CDR3nt: TGTGCCAGCAGCGATTATGGAGGCTGGGAGACCCAGTACTTC
CDR3aa: CASSDYGGWETQYF

v_gene: TRBV7-3
j_gene: TRBJ1-1
abundance: NA
d_gene: NA
len: 15
CDR3nt: TGTGCCAGCAGCTTAATTGGGGGGGTAAGAACTGAAGCTTTCTTT
CDR3aa: CASSLIGGVRTEAFF

v_gene: TRBV4-1
j_gene: TRBJ2-4
abundance: NA
d_gene: NA
len: 13
CDR3nt: TGCGCCAGCAGCCAAGGTGGCTCCAGGGTCCAGTACTTC
CDR3aa: CASSQGGSRVQYF

v_gene: TRBV29-1
j_gene: TRBJ2-7
abundance: NA
d_gene: TRBD1
len: 12
CDR3nt: TGCAGCGTTGGTACAGGGGGGTACGAGCAGTACTTC
CDR3aa: CSVGTGGYEQYF

v_gene: TRBV19
j_gene: TRBJ2-3
abundance: NA
d_gene: TRBD2
len: 15
CDR3nt: TGTGCCAGTAGTACCCGGGACCGTAGCGGGGATACGCAGTATTTT
CDR3aa: CASSTRDRSGDTQYF

v_gene: TRBV28
j_gene: TRBJ2-5
abundance: NA
d_gene: NA
len: 16
CDR3nt: TGTGCCAGCAGCCCGGCGGGCGACAGACGACAAGAGACCCAGTACTTC
CDR3aa: CASSPAGDRRQETQYF

v_gene: TRBV12-5
j_gene: TRBJ2-7
abundance: once
d_gene: NA
len: 14
CDR3nt: TGTGCTAGTGGCCACGGGACGTCGTCCTACGAGCAGTACTTC
CDR3aa: CASGHGTSSYEQYF

v_gene: TRBV7-8
j_gene: TRBJ1-1
abundance: once
d_gene: NA
len: 18
CDR3nt: TGTGCCAGCAGCTTAGCGGGTGGCCGGGTTATAATGAACACTGAAGCTTTCTTT
CDR3aa: CASSLAGGRVIMNTEAFF